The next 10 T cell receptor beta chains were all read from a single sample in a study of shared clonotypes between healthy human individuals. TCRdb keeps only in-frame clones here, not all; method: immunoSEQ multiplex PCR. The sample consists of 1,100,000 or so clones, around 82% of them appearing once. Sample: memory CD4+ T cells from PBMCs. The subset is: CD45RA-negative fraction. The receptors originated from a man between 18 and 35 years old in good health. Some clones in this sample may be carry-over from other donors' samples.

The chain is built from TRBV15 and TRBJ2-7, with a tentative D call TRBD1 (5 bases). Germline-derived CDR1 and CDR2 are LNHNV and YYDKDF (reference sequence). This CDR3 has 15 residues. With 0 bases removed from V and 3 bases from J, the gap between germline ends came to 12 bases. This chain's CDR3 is CATSREGRDVYEQYF. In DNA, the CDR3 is TGTGCCACCAGCAGAGAGGGCAGGGATGTCTACGAGCAGTACTTC.

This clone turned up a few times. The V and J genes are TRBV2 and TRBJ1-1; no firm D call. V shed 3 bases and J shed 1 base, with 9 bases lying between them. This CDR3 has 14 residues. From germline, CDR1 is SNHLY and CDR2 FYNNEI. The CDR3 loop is CASSDGPTNTEAFF. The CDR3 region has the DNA TGTGCCAGCAGTGACGGTCCGACGAACACTGAAGCTTTCTTT.

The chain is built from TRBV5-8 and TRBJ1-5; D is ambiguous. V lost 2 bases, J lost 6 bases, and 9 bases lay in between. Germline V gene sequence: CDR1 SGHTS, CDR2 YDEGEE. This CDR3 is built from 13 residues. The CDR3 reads CASSFTELQPQHF. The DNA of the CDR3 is TGTGCCAGCAGCTTCACAGAACTTCAGCCCCAGCATTTT. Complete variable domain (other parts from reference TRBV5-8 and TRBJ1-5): EAGVTQSPTHLIKTRGQQATLRCSPISGHTSVYWYQQALGLGLQFLLWYDEGEERNRGNFPPRFSGRQFPNYSSELNVNALELEDSALYLCASSFTELQPQHFGDGTRLSIL.

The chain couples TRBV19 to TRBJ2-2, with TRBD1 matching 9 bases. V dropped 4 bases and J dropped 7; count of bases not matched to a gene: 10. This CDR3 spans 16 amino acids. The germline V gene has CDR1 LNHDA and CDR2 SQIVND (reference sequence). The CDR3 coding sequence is TGTGCCAGTAGTAGAAGGGGACAGGGTTCGGTCGGGGAGCTGTTTTTT. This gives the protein CASSRRGQGSVGELFF.

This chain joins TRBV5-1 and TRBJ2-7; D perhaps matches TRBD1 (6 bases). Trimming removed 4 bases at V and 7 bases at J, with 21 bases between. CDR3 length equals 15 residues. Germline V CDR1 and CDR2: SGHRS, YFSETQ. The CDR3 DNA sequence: TGCGCCAGCAGCGCCACGACAGGCCTTTCGGGGGAGCAGTACTTC. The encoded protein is CASSATTGLSGEQYF.

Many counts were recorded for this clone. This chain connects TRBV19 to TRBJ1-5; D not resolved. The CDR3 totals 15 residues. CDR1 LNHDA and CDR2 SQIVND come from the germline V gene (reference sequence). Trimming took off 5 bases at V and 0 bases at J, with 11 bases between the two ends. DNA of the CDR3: TGTGCCAGTAGTCTAAGACGGAATAGCAATCAGCCCCAGCATTTT. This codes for CASSLRRNSNQPQHF.

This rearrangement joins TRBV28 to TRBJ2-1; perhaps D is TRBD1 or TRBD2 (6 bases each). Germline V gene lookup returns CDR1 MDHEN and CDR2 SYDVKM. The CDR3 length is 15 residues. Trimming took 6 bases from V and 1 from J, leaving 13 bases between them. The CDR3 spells CASSPGGRSYNEQFF. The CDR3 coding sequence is TGTGCCAGCAGCCCCGGGGGCAGGTCCTACAATGAGCAGTTCTTC.

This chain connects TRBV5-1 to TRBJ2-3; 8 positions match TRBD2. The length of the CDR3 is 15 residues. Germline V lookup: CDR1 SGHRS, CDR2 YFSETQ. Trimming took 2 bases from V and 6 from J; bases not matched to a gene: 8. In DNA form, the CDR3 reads TGCGCCAGCAGCTTATTGAGCGGGAGTTCGGATACGCAGTATTTT. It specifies CASSLLSGSSDTQYF.

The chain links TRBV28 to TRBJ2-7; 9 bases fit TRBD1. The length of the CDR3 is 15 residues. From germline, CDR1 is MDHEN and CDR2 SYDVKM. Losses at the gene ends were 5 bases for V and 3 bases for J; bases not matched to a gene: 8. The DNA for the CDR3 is TGTGCCAGCAGTCCCGGACAGGGGCCTGACTACGAGCAGTACTTC. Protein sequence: CASSPGQGPDYEQYF.

The CDR3 DNA reads as TGCGCCAGCAGCCCGTCCGGGACAGAGAATTCACCCCTCCACTTT. Its translation: CASSPSGTENSPLHF. The rearrangement joins TRBV5-1 to TRBJ1-6; 7 bases align to TRBD1. The CDR3 contains 15 residues. The junction had 8 bases not matched to a gene; V was cut back by 4 bases and J by 7 bases. The germline CDR1 and CDR2 sequences are SGHRS and YFSETQ.